Described below is a single T cell receptor (beta chain) sequence and its context. Its antigen is as yet unknown. This sample is part of a study of T cell responses to AZD1222 COVID-19 vaccine. TCRdb's copy holds only in-frame clones and misses some; the assay was immunoSEQ multiplex PCR. The sample includes 95,000 to 150,000 clones, 75% to 90% of them seen just once. Study results and limitations: Spike as a whole was targeted by vaccine-associated CD4 TCRs, dominant at 160-218 and 743-854. Targets within unmutated variant regions were reportedly found for nearly half of spike-specific TCRs. Donors were chiefly white British, with a greater number of females, and clonal diversity was perhaps underestimated.

The CDR3 loop spans 18 amino acids. Germline trimming cut 0 bases from V and 0 bases from J; bases unmatched to any gene: 5. In germline, CDR1 is KGHSH, CDR2 LQKENI. The sequences come from peripheral blood, collected on day 0 of AZD1222 vaccination. The J gene is TRBJ2-4, the V gene TRBV18; 10 nucleotides line up with TRBD2. The source of this sequence is an adult in good health. CDR3: CASSPPLAGAGAKNIQYF. The CDR3 region has the DNA TGTGCCAGCTCACCACCCCTAGCGGGAGCGGGAGCCAAAAACATTCAGTACTTC.